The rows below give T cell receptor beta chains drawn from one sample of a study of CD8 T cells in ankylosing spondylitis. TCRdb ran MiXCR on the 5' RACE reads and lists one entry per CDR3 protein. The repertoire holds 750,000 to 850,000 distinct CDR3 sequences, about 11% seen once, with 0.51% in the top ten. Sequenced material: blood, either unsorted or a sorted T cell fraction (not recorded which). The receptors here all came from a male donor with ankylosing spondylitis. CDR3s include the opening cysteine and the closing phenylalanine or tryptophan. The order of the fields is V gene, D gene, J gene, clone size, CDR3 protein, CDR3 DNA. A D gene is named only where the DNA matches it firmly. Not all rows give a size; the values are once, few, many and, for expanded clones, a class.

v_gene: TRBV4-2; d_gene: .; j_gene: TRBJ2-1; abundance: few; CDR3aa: CASSRTSGYRAEQFF; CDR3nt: TGTGCCAGCAGCCGGACGTCGGGATATAGGGCTGAGCAGTTCTTC
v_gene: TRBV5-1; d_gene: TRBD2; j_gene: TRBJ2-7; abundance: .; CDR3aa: CASSPPGLLLTYEQYF; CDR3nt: TGCGCCAGCAGCCCTCCGGGACTACTACTAACCTACGAGCAGTACTTC
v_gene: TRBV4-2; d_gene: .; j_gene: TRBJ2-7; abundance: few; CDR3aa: CASSQTSVGEQYF; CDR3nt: TGTGCCAGCAGCCAGACAAGCGTGGGCGAGCAGTACTTC
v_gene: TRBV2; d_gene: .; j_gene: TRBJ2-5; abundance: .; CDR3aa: CASRYRVGETQYF; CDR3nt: TGTGCCAGCAGGTACAGGGTGGGAGAGACCCAGTACTTC
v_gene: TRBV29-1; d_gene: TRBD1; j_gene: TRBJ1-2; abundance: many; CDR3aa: CSGGQGSGYTF; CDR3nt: TGCAGCGGGGGACAGGGCTCTGGCTACACCTTC
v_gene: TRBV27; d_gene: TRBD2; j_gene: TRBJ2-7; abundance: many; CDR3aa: CASSPRGLASSYEQYF; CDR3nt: TGTGCCAGCAGTCCCCGCGGACTAGCGAGCTCCTACGAGCAGTACTTC
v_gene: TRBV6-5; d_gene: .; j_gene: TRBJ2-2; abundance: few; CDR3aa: CASSYSLHGELFF; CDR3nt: TGTGCCAGCAGTTACTCGCTGCACGGGGAGCTGTTTTTT
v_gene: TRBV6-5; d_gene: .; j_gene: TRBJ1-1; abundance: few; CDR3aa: CASSYRRTGNTEAFF; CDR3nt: TGTGCCAGCAGTTACCGCAGAACAGGGAACACTGAAGCTTTCTTT
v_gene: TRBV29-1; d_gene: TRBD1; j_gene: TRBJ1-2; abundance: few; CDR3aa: CSVEDRDRVGYTF; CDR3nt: TGCAGCGTTGAAGATCGGGACAGGGTGGGCTACACCTTC
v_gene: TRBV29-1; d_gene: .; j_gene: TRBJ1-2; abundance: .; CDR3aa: CSGGGHAYGYTF; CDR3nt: TGCAGCGGCGGGGGGCACGCCTATGGCTACACCTTC
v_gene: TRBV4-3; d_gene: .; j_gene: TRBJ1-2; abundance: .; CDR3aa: CASSQDAVASYGYTF; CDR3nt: TGCGCCAGCAGCCAAGATGCGGTAGCTAGTTATGGCTACACCTTC
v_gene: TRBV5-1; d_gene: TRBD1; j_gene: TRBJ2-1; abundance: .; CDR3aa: CASSFGPRDRAYNEQFF; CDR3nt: TGCGCCAGCAGCTTTGGCCCCCGGGACAGGGCGTACAATGAGCAGTTCTTC
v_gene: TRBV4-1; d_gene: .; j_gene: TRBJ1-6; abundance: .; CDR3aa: CASSHGQMGNNSPLHF; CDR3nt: TGCGCCAGCAGCCACGGACAGATGGGTAATAATTCACCCCTCCACTTT
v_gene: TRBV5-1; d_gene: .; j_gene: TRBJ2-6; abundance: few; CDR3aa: CASSLGDNRLTGANVLTF; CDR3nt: TGCGCCAGCAGCTTGGGCGATAATAGGTTAACTGGGGCCAACGTCCTGACTTTC
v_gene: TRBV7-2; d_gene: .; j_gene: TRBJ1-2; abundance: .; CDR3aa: CASSSRDTFNYGYTF; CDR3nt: TGTGCCAGCAGCTCACGGGACACCTTTAACTATGGCTACACCTTC
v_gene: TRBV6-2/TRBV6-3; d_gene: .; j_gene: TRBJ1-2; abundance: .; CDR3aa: CASFGRNNGYTF; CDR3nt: TGTGCCAGCTTCGGTCGGAATAATGGCTACACCTTC
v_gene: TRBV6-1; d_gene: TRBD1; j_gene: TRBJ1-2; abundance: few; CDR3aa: CASSEALRGTGQYGYTF; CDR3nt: TGTGCCAGCAGTGAAGCGCTTCGAGGGACAGGGCAGTACGGCTACACCTTC